This note documents a single TCR beta chain sequence. The data are from a study of blood T cell repertoires in COVID-19. About the research overall: The cDNA or gDNA used as material had been derived from T cells, B-cell-depleted T cells, or PBMCs.

Per the original data handling: Amplification with reference gene primers provided the estimates of nucleated cell counts. The table came from immunoSEQ multiplex PCR; TCRdb's copy has only in-frame clones and leaves some out. V and J calls and clone size are copied from that table; D and trimming were computed from the DNA. The sample includes roughly 150,000 clones, 75% to 85% seen only once; the top ten take roughly 0.56%. From germline, CDR1 is MNHEY and CDR2 SVGAGI. V lost 5 bases and J lost 4, with 17 bases in between. This CDR3 comprises 15 residues. This chain connects TRBV6-5 to TRBJ1-2, with TRBD1 as a possible D gene (6 bases). This TCR was sampled from a man in his sixties with acute or convalescent COVID-19. Sequences were obtained from peripheral blood. CDR3 protein: CASSPLGAASYGYTF. The DNA for the CDR3 is TGTGCCAGCAGTCCTTTGGGGGCGGCGAGCTATGGCTACACCTTC.